This T cell receptor (beta chain) was documented in a study of T cell responses to AZD1222 COVID-19 vaccine. Study conclusions and caveats: Spike regions recognized by vaccine-associated CD4 TCRs spanned the protein, led by 160-218 and 743-854. Among the donors, most were white British and more were female, and clonal diversity was possibly underestimated.

In the case of this clone: The target antigen is unknown.

The CDR3 length is 13 residues. With 7 bases clipped from V and 9 bases from J, the junction kept 5 bases outside the gene matches. Germline V gene lookup returns CDR1 MNHEY and CDR2 SVGAGI. Clones were read by immunoSEQ multiplex PCR, and TCRdb kept only the in-frame ones, dropping some. The sample lists about 120,000 clones, 75% to 95% occurring once. The source was peripheral blood, collected on day 0 of AZD1222 vaccination. This TCR was sampled from an adult in good health. The J gene is TRBJ1-6, the V gene TRBV6-5; 8 bases agree with TRBD1. The CDR3 bases are TGTGCCAGCACTGGACAGGGAAGTTCACCCCTCCACTTT. Protein: CASTGQGSSPLHF.